This is a list of T cell receptor beta chains from one sample in a study of beta chain features in type 1 diabetes. Clones were read by immunoSEQ multiplex PCR, and TCRdb kept only the in-frame ones, dropping some. The sample holds some 150,000 clones, 8.5% to 12% seen once. Sequences were obtained from naive CD4+ T cells from blood. The origin of the receptors is a young man in good health. CDR3s include the opening cysteine and the closing phenylalanine or tryptophan. The D gene is left open where the match is weak. Clone sizes are given selectively: once, few, many, or a class where the clone is expanded.

clone size,V gene,J gene,D gene,CDR3 DNA,CDR3 protein
-,TRBV21-1,TRBJ1-2,-,TGTGCCAGCAGCTCCGGACAGATACTTGGCTACACCTTC,CASSSGQILGYTF
-,TRBV4-3,TRBJ1-4,-,TGCGCCAGCGGCCCGGGCAGGGGTTTCGAAAAACTGTTTTTT,CASGPGRGFEKLFF
-,TRBV27,TRBJ2-3,TRBD2,TGTGCCAGCAGAGGGCGGGGGGCAATAGATACGCAGTATTTT,CASRGRGAIDTQYF
-,TRBV9,TRBJ2-5,-,TGTGCCAGCAGCGTTTCAGGGCAAGAGACCCAGTACTTC,CASSVSGQETQYF
-,TRBV28,TRBJ1-5,-,TGTGCCAGCAGTTTAGGCCAGGTCGCCAATCAGCCCCAGCATTTT,CASSLGQVANQPQHF
-,TRBV7-3,TRBJ2-5,TRBD2,TGTGCCAGCAGCCCCGGGACTAGCGGGGGGCCGGAGGAGACCCAGTACTTC,CASSPGTSGGPEETQYF
few,TRBV6-1,TRBJ2-5,TRBD2,TGTGCCAGCGGGGCTAGCGGGGGGGGACGAGAGACCCAGTACTTC,CASGASGGGRETQYF
-,TRBV10-3,TRBJ2-1,TRBD2,TGTGCCATCAGTTCGGCTAGCGGGATCTGGGATGAGCAGTTCTTC,CAISSASGIWDEQFF
many,TRBV19,TRBJ2-1,TRBD1,TGTGCCAGTACCACAGGGGGCTCGGGCAATGAGCAGTTCTTC,CASTTGGSGNEQFF
few,TRBV7-2,TRBJ1-2,-,TGTGCCAGCAGCTTACGCGACAATAACTATGGCTACACCTTC,CASSLRDNNYGYTF
few,TRBV7-2,TRBJ2-3,-,TGTGCCAGCAGCTATCGGGCAGATACGCAGTATTTT,CASSYRADTQYF
few,TRBV27,TRBJ2-4,-,TGTGCCAGCAGACAGATAGCCAAAAACATTCAGTACTTC,CASRQIAKNIQYF
few,TRBV6-4,TRBJ2-7,-,TGTGCCAGCAGTGAGAGGACATCCGAATACGAGCAGTACTTC,CASSERTSEYEQYF
-,TRBV10-3,TRBJ1-5,-,TGTGCCATCAGTGAAGGTAGGGAGGATCAGCCCCAGCATTTT,CAISEGREDQPQHF
-,TRBV15,TRBJ1-5,-,TGTGCCACCAGCCGGGACTTGGATCAGCCCCAGCATTTT,CATSRDLDQPQHF
-,TRBV19,TRBJ2-1,TRBD2,TGTGCCAGTAGTAGGTGGGCTAGCGGGTTCTACAATGAGCAGTTCTTC,CASSRWASGFYNEQFF
few,TRBV6-1,TRBJ2-3,TRBD1,TGTGCCAGCAGTCGCGACAGGGGCACAGATACGCAGTATTTT,CASSRDRGTDTQYF
few,TRBV30,TRBJ1-5,-,TGTGCCTGGAGTTTACAGGGAGGCAATCAGCCCCAGCATTTT,CAWSLQGGNQPQHF
few,TRBV18,TRBJ2-5,-,TGTGCCAGCTCACCACCGACCAGGGAATGGGAGACCCAGTACTTC,CASSPPTREWETQYF
-,TRBV7-2,TRBJ1-6,-,TGTGCCAGCAGCTTAGAAGGGGTTGGTTCACCCCTCCACTTT,CASSLEGVGSPLHF
-,TRBV5-1,TRBJ1-4,TRBD1,TGCGCCAGCAGCGAGGGACAGGAGATTAATGAAAAACTGTTTTTT,CASSEGQEINEKLFF
many,TRBV10-3,TRBJ2-7,TRBD2,TGTGCCATCAGTCCTCTAGCGGGGGGAACCTACGAGCAGTACTTC,CAISPLAGGTYEQYF
-,TRBV7-9,TRBJ2-5,TRBD2,TGTGCCAGCAGCCGGGAGGAAGAGACCCAGTACTTC,CASSREEETQYF
-,TRBV6-5,TRBJ2-7,-,TGTGCCAGCAGTTACTCGACAGCCACTTACGAGCAGTACTTC,CASSYSTATYEQYF
few,TRBV7-2,TRBJ1-2,TRBD1,TGTGCCAGCAGCTTAGCCCTAGCTGGCTGGGACAGGGGGAACTATGGCTACACCTTC,CASSLALAGWDRGNYGYTF
-,TRBV9,TRBJ2-5,TRBD1,TGTGCCAGCAGCTACCGGGACAGGAGGGGAGAGACCCAGTACTTC,CASSYRDRRGETQYF
-,TRBV10-3,TRBJ2-3,TRBD1,TGTGCCATCACCGACAGGGCCATTAGCACAGATACGCAGTATTTT,CAITDRAISTDTQYF
-,TRBV11-1,TRBJ1-2,TRBD1,TGTGCCAGCAGCTCACAGGGGGCCGGGGCGCTGCACTATGGCTACACCTTC,CASSSQGAGALHYGYTF
few,TRBV2,TRBJ1-4,-,TGTGCCAGCAGTGAGGGGGGTGAAAAACTGTTTTTT,CASSEGGEKLFF
few,TRBV9,TRBJ2-7,TRBD1,TGTGCCAGCAGCCCCCGACAGGGGGTCCCCTACGAGCAGTACTTC,CASSPRQGVPYEQYF
few,TRBV6-5,TRBJ2-7,TRBD2,TGTGCCAGCAGTTACGGGGGGGTGAGCTCCTACGAGCAGTACTTC,CASSYGGVSSYEQYF
many,TRBV4-2,TRBJ1-2,-,TGTGCCAGCAGCCAAGCGGCGGGGACGGACTATGGCTACACCTTC,CASSQAAGTDYGYTF
few,TRBV5-1,TRBJ1-1,TRBD1,TGCGCCAGCAGCTCGACCGGGACAGGGTTTTCTAACACTGAAGCTTTCTTT,CASSSTGTGFSNTEAFF
-,TRBV30,TRBJ2-6,-,TGTGTCTTGGGGCAGGCTTGGAGCTCTGGGGCCAACGTCCTGACTTTC,CVLGQAWSSGANVLTF
few,TRBV7-6,TRBJ2-2,TRBD1,TGTGCCAGCAGCCGGGACAGGGGCACCGGGGAGCTGTTTTTT,CASSRDRGTGELFF
few,TRBV11-3,TRBJ1-1,-,TGTGCCAGCAGCTTTACAGGGAACACTGAAGCTTTCTTT,CASSFTGNTEAFF
few,TRBV5-4,TRBJ2-7,TRBD1,TGTGCCAGCAGCCGGGGTGGGACAGGATTCTCCTACGAGCAGTACTTC,CASSRGGTGFSYEQYF
-,TRBV4-3,TRBJ2-3,-,TGCGCCAGCAGCCAAGATGGTGGAGGCACAGATACGCAGTATTTT,CASSQDGGGTDTQYF
few,TRBV30,TRBJ1-1,-,TGTGCCTGGAGTCCGGCGGGGAACACTGAAGCTTTCTTT,CAWSPAGNTEAFF
few,TRBV6-8,TRBJ1-2,-,TGTGCCAGCAGTTACGACCAGGGAATCAACTATGGCTACACCTTC,CASSYDQGINYGYTF
-,TRBV7-9,TRBJ2-3,TRBD2,TGTGCCAGCAGCCCTGCGAAACTAGCGGGGGTGGATACGCAGTATTTT,CASSPAKLAGVDTQYF
-,TRBV11-2,TRBJ2-1,-,TGTGCCAGCAGCTTAGTTTCGGTCTACAATGAGCAGTTCTTC,CASSLVSVYNEQFF
few,TRBV28,TRBJ1-5,-,TGTGCCAGCAGTACAGGGTGGGGGGGCGGTCAGCCCCAGCATTTT,CASSTGWGGGQPQHF
few,TRBV10-2,TRBJ2-6,-,TGCGCCAGCACAGGGTTGGAAGGGGCCAACGTCCTGACTTTC,CASTGLEGANVLTF
-,TRBV5-1,TRBJ2-3,-,TGCGCCAGCAGCTTGGTAACCGGCGGGGATACGCAGTATTTT,CASSLVTGGDTQYF
few,TRBV29-1,TRBJ1-2,TRBD1,TGCAGCGTTGGGCATACAGGGGGCTGGGGCTACACCTTC,CSVGHTGGWGYTF
few,TRBV6-6,TRBJ1-3,-,TGTGCCAGCAGTCTGGGGCAGGGGTCTGGAAACACCATATATTTT,CASSLGQGSGNTIYF
few,TRBV9,TRBJ1-4,TRBD1,TGTGCCAGCAGAAGGACAGGGGGCTCTAATGAAAAACTGTTTTTT,CASRRTGGSNEKLFF